This TCR beta chain was recorded in a study of blood T cell repertoires in COVID-19. Trimming pared 6 bases from V and 6 bases from J, leaving 18 bases between. This CDR3 contains 15 residues. Germline-derived CDR1 and CDR2 are SGHAT and FQNNGV. This clone showed up just once. Clones were read by immunoSEQ multiplex PCR, and TCRdb kept only the in-frame ones, dropping some. This sample has over 200,000 clones, with roughly nine tenths found just once. The source is a man aged 35-49 years who had recovered from COVID-19. The sequencing sample was made of peripheral blood. V and J are TRBV11-2 and TRBJ1-5, with a possible D match to TRBD1 (6 bases). The CDR3 DNA reads as TGTGCCAGCAGAAAAGGGGACACGGCGTTTCAGCCCCAGCATTTT. This encodes CASRKGDTAFQPQHF.